This T cell receptor (beta chain) emerged from a study of PD-L1 blockade in urothelial cancer. Study-level information: It was at 3 weeks (second dose) and 6 weeks after treatment start that blood was analyzed.

In this sample, this clone turned up a few times. Time point described: peripheral blood 6 weeks after treatment start. Trimming cost V 0 bases and J 4 bases; bases outside gene matches: 9. CDR3 size: 16 residues. Germline V CDR1 and CDR2: LNHNV, YYDKDF (reference sequence). Profiled with immunoSEQ multiplex PCR; TCRdb holds only in-frame clones, not every one. The repertoire holds 40,000 to 45,000 clones, with roughly 85% as singletons. V and J are TRBV15 and TRBJ2-7; 7 bases align to TRBD1. The receptor was isolated from a man aged 60 to 69 with urothelial cancer. The sample was PBMCs, taken around atezolizumab (anti-PD-L1) treatment. The CDR3 nucleotides read TGTGCCACCAGCAGAGATCTTGGGACAGAGCAATACGAGCAGTACTTC. Protein: CATSRDLGTEQYEQYF.